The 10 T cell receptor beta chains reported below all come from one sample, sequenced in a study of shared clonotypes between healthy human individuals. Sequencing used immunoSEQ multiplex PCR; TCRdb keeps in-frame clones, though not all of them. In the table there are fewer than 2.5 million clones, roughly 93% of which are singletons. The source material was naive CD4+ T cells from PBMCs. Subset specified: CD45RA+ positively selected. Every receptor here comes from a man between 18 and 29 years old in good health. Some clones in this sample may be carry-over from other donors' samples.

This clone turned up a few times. The CDR3 bases are TGTGCCAGTAGCCAGACTAGCCTCTACAATGAGCAGTTCTTC. Protein sequence: CASSQTSLYNEQFF. V and J are TRBV19 and TRBJ2-1; 7 positions agree with TRBD2. Germline CDR1 and CDR2: LNHDA and SQIVND (reference sequence). This CDR3 comprises 14 residues. J lost 3 bases, V lost 6 bases, and 5 bases had no gene match.

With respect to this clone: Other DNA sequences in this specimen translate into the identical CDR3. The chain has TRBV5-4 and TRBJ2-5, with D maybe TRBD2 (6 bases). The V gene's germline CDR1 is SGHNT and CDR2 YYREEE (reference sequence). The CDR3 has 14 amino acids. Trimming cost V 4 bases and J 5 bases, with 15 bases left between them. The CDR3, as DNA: TGTGCCAGCAGCCTGGGAGGAGTGGGTGAGACCCAGTACTTC. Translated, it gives CASSLGGVGETQYF.

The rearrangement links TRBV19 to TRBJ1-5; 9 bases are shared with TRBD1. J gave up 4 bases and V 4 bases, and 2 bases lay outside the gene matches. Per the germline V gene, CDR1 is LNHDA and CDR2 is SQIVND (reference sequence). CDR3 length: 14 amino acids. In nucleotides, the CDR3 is TGTGCCAGTAGTAGGGACAGGGAGAATCAGCCCCAGCATTTT. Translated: CASSRDRENQPQHF.

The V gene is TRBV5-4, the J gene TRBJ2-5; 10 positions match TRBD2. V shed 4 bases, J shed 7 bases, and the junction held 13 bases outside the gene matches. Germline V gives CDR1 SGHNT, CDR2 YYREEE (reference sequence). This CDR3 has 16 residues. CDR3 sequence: CASSLGQREGGRTQYF. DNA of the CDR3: TGTGCCAGCAGCCTGGGACAGCGGGAGGGGGGGAGGACCCAGTACTTC.

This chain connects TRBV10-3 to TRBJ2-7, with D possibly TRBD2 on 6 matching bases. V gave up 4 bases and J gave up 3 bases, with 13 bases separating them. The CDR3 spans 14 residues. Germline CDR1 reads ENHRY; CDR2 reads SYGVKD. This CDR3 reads CAISGGTPHYEQYF. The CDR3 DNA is TGTGCCATCAGTGGCGGGACTCCGCACTACGAGCAGTACTTC.

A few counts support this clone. In DNA, the CDR3 is TGTGCCAGTAGTATTGAAGGACATTATAGCAATCAGCCCCAGCATTTT. It encodes CASSIEGHYSNQPQHF. The gene calls are TRBV19 and TRBJ1-5; perhaps TRBD1 as D (5 bases). Trimming pared 3 bases from V and 0 bases from J, leaving 12 bases between. CDR1 and CDR2 from the germline V gene are LNHDA and SQIVND (reference sequence). The CDR3 consists of 16 residues.

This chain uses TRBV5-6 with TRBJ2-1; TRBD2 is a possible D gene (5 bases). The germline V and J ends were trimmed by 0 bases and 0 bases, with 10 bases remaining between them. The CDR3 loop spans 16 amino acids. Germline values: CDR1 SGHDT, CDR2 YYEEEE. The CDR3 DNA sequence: TGTGCCAGCAGCTTGGCTTTGGGGAGCTCCTACAATGAGCAGTTCTTC. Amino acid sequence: CASSLALGSSYNEQFF.

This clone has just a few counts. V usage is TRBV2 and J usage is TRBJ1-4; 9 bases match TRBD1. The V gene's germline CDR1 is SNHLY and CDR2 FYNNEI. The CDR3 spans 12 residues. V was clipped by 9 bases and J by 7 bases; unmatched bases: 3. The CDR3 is CASRQGGEKLFF. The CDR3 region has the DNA TGTGCCAGTCGACAGGGGGGTGAAAAACTGTTTTTT.

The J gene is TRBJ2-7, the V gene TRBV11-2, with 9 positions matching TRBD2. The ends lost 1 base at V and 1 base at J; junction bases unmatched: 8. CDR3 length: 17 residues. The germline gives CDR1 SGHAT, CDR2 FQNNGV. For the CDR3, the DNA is TGTGCCAGCAGCTTAGTCGCGTCTAGCGGGAATTCCTACGAGCAGTACTTC. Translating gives CASSLVASSGNSYEQYF.

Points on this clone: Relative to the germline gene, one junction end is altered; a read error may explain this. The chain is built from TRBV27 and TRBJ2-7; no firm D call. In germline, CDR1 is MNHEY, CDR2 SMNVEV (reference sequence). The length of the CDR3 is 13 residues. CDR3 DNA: TGTGCCAGCAGCTTATCCGGCTCCTACGAGCAGTACTTC. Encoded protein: CASSLSGSYEQYF.